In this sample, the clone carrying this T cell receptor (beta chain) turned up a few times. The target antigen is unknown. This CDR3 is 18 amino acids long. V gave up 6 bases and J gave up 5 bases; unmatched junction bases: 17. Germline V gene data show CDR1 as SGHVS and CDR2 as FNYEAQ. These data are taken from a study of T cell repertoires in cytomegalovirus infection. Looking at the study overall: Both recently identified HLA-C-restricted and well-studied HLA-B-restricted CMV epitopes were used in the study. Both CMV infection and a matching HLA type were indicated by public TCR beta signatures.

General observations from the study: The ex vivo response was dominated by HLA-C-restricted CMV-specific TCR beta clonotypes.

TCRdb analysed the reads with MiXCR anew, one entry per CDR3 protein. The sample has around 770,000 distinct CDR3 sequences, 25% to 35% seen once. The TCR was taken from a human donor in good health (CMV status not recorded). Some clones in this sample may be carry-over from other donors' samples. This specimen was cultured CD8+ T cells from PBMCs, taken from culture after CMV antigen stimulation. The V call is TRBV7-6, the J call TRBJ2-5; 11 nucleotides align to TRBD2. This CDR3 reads CASSFRGGTSGGPETQYF. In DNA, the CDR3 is TGTGCCAGCAGTTTTAGAGGGGGAACTAGCGGGGGCCCGGAGACCCAGTACTTC.